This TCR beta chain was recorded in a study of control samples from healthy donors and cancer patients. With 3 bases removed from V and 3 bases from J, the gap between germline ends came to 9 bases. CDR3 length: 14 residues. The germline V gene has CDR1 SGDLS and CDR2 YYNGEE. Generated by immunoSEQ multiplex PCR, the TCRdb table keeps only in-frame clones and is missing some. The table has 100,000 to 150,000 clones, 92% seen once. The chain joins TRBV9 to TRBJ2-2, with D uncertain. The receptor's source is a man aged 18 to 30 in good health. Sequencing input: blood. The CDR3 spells CASSAGLYTGELFF. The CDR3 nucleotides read TGTGCCAGCAGCGCCGGCTTGTACACCGGGGAGCTGTTTTTT. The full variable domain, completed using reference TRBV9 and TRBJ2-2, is DSGVTQTPKHLITATGQRVTLRCSPRSGDLSVYWYQQSLDQGLQFLIQYYNGEERAKGNILERFSAQQFPDLHSELNLSSLELGDSALYFCASSAGLYTGELFFGEGSRLTVL.